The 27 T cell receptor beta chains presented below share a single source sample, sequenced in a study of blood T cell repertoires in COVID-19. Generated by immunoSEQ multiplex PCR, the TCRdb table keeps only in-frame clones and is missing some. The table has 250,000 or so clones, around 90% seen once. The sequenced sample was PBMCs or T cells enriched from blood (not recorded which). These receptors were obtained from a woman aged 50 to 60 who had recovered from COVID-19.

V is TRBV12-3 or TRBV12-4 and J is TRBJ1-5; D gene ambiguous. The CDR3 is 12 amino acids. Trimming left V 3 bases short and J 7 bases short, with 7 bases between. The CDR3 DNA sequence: TGTGCCAGCAGTTTCGGTTGGCAGCCCCAGCATTTT. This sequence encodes CASSFGWQPQHF.

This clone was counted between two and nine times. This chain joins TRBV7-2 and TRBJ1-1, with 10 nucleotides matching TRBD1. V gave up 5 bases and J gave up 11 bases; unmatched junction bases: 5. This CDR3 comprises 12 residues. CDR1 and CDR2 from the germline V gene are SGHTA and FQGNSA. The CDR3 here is CASSLDRGRAFF. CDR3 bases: TGTGCCAGCAGCCTAGACAGGGGGCGGGCTTTCTTT.

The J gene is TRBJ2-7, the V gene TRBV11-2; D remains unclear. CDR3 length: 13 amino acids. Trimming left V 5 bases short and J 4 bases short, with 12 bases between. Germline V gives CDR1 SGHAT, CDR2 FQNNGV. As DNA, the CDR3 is TGTGCCAGCAGCCCCCTCGTGAGGTACGAGCAGTACTTC. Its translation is CASSPLVRYEQYF. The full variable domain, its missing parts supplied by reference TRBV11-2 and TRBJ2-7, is EAGVAQSPRYKIIEKRQSVAFWCNPISGHATLYWYQQILGQGPKLLIQFQNNGVVDDSQLPKDRFSAERLKGVDSTLKIQPAKLEDSAVYLCASSPLVRYEQYFGPGTRLTVT.

The CDR3 sequence is CASSLFPATNYGYTF. CDR3 sequence (DNA): TGTGCCAGCAGTTTATTCCCGGCGACAAACTATGGCTACACCTTC. V gene TRBV27 combines with J gene TRBJ1-2; D is undetermined. The CDR3 covers 15 residues. Trimming shortened V by 1 base and J by 2 bases, and 11 bases separated the two germline ends. CDR1 is MNHEY and CDR2 is SMNVEV in the germline V gene (reference sequence).

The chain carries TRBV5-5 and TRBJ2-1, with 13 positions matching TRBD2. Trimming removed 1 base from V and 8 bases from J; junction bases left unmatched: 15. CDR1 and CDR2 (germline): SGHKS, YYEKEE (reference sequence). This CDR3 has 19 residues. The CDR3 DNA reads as TGTGCCAGCAGCTTGTGGGTGGGCGGTACTAGCGGGAGGGTATATGAGCAGTTCTTC. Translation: CASSLWVGGTSGRVYEQFF.

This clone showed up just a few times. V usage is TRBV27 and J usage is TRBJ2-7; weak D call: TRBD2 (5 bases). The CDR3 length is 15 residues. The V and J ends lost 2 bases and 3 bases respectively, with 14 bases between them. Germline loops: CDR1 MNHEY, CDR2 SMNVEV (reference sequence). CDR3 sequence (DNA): TGTGCCAGCAGTTTAGCAGTTTTTGCGGGCTACGAGCAGTACTTC. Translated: CASSLAVFAGYEQYF.

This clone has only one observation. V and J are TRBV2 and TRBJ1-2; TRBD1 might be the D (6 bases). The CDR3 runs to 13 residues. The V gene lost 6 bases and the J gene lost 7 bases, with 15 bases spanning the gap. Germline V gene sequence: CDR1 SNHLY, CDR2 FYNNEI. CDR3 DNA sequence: TGTGCCAGCAGCGATACAGGGATGGGTGGCTACACCTTC. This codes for CASSDTGMGGYTF.

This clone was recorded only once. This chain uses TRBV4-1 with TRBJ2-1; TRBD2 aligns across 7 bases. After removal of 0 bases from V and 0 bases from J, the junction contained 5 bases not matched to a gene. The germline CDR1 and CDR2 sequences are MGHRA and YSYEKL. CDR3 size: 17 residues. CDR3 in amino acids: CASSQDPAGTSYNEQFF. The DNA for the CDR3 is TGCGCCAGCAGCCAAGACCCAGCGGGGACCTCCTACAATGAGCAGTTCTTC.

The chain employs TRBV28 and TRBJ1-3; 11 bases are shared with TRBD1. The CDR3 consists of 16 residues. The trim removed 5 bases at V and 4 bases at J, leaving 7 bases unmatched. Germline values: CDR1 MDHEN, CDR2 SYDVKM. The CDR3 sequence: CASSMHGTGGGNTIYF. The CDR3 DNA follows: TGTGCCAGCAGTATGCACGGGACAGGGGGGGGAAACACCATATATTTT. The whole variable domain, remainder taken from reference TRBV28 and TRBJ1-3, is DVKVTQSSRYLVKRTGEKVFLECVQDMDHENMFWYRQDPGLGLRLIYFSYDVKMKEKGDIPEGYSVSREKKERFSLILESASTNQTSMYLCASSMHGTGGGNTIYFGEGSWLTVV.

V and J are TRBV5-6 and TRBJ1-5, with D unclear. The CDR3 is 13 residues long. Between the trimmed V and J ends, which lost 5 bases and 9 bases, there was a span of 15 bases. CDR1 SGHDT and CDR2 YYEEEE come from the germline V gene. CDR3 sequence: CASSKEALGPQHF. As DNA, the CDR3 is TGTGCCAGCAGTAAGGAGGCTTTGGGGCCCCAGCATTTT.

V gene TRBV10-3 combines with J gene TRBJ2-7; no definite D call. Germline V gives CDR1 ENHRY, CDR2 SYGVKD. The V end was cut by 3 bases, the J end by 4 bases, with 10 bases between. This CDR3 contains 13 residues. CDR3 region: CAISDLPEYEQYF. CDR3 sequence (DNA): TGTGCCATCAGTGATCTTCCGGAGTACGAGCAGTACTTC.

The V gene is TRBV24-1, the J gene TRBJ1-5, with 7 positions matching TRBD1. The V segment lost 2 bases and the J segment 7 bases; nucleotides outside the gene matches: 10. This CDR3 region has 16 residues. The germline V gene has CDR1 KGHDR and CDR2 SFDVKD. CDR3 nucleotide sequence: TGTGCCACCAGTGATTCCAGACAGGGATTATACCAGCCCCAGCATTTT. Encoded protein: CATSDSRQGLYQPQHF.

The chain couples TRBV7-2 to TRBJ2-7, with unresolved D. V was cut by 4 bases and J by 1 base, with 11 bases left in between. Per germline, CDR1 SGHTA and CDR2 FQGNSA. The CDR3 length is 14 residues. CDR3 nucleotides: TGTGCCAGCAGCTCCCGACACGTTTCCTACGAGCAGTACTTC. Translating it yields CASSSRHVSYEQYF.

The CDR3 loop is CASSFRTAGNTEAFF. CDR3 DNA sequence: TGTGCCAGCAGTTTTCGCACGGCGGGGAACACTGAAGCTTTCTTT. J is TRBJ1-1 and V is TRBV28; D is ambiguous. The V and J ends lost 3 bases and 1 base respectively, with 12 bases between them. CDR3 length: 15 amino acids. Germline loops: CDR1 MDHEN, CDR2 SYDVKM.

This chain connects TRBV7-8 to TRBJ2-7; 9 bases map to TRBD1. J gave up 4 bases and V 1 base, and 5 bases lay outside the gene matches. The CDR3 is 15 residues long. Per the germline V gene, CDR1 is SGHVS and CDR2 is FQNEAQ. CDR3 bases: TGTGCCAGCAGCTTAGGTACAGGGGGCGCGTACGAGCAGTACTTC. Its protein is CASSLGTGGAYEQYF.

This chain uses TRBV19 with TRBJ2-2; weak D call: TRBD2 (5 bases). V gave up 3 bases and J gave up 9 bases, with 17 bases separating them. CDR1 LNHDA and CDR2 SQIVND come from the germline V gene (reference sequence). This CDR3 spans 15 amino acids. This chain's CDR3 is CASSIHPRGGWELFF. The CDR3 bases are TGTGCCAGTAGTATTCATCCCCGAGGAGGCTGGGAGCTGTTTTTT.

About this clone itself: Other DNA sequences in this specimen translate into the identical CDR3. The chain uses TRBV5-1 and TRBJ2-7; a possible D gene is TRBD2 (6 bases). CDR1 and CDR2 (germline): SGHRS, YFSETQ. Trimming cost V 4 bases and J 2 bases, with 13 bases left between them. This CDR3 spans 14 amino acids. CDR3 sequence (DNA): TGCGCCAGCAGCCTGACTAGTGGCCCCTACGAGCAGTACTTC. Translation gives CASSLTSGPYEQYF. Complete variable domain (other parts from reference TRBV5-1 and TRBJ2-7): KAGVTQTPRYLIKTRGQQVTLSCSPISGHRSVSWYQQTPGQGLQFLFEYFSETQRNKGNFPGRFSGRQFSNSRSEMNVSTLELGDSALYLCASSLTSGPYEQYFGPGTRLTVT.

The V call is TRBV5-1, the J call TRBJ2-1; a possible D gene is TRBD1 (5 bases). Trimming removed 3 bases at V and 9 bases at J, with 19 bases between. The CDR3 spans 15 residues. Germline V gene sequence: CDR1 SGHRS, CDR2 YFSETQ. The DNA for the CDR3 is TGCGCCAGCAGCTCTTTATCTCGTGGGGCAGGTGAGCAGTTCTTC. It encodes CASSSLSRGAGEQFF.

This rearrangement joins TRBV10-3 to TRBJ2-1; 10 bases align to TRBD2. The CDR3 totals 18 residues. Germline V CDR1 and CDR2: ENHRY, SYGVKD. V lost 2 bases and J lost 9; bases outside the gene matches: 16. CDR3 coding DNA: TGTGCCATCAGTGAGCCGACCGGCAGGGCTAGCGGGAGCGGTGAGCAGTTCTTC. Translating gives CAISEPTGRASGSGEQFF.

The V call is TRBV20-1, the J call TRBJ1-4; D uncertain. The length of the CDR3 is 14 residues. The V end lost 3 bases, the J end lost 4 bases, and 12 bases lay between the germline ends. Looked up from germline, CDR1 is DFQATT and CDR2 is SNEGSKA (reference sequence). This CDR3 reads CSASWARLNEKLFF. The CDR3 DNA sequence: TGCAGTGCTAGTTGGGCACGCCTTAATGAAAAACTGTTTTTT.

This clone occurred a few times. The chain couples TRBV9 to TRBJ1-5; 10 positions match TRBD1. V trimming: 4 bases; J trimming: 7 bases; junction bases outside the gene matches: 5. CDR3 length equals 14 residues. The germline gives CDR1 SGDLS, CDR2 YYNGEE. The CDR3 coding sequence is TGTGCCAGCAGCCGAGGGACAGGGGTCCAGCCCCAGCATTTT. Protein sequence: CASSRGTGVQPQHF.

CDR3 sequence reads: CAISRQGLTEAFF. For the CDR3, the DNA is TGTGCCATCAGCCGACAGGGTTTAACTGAAGCTTTCTTT. This chain links TRBV10-3 with TRBJ1-1; the match to TRBD1 covers 7 bases. The ends lost 6 bases at V and 5 bases at J; junction bases unmatched: 6. Germline assignment: CDR1 ENHRY and CDR2 SYGVKD. This CDR3 is built from 13 residues.

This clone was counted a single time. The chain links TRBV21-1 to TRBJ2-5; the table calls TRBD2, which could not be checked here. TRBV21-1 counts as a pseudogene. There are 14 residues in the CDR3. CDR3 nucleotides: TGTGCTCAGCGTTCGAATTCAGTGCCTGAGACCCAGTACTTC. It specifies CAQRSNSVPETQYF.

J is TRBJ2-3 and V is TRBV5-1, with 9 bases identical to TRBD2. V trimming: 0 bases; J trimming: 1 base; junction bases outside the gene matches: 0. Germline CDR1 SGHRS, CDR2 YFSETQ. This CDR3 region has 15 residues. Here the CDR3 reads CASSLGLAGTDTQYF. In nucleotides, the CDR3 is TGCGCCAGCAGCTTGGGACTAGCGGGCACAGATACGCAGTATTTT. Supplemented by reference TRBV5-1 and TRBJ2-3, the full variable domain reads KAGVTQTPRYLIKTRGQQVTLSCSPISGHRSVSWYQQTPGQGLQFLFEYFSETQRNKGNFPGRFSGRQFSNSRSEMNVSTLELGDSALYLCASSLGLAGTDTQYFGPGTRLTVL.

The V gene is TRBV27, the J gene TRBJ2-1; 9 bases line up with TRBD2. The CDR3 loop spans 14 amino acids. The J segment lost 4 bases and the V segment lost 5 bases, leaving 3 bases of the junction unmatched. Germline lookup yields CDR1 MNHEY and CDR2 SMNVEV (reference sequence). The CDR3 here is CASSISGRYNEQFF. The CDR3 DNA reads TGTGCCAGCAGTATTAGCGGGAGATACAATGAGCAGTTCTTC.

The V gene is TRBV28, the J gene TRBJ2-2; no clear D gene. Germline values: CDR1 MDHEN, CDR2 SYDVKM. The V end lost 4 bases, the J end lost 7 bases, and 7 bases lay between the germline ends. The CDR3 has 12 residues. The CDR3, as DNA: TGTGCCAGCAGTTCAGGAATCGGGGAGCTGTTTTTT. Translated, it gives CASSSGIGELFF.

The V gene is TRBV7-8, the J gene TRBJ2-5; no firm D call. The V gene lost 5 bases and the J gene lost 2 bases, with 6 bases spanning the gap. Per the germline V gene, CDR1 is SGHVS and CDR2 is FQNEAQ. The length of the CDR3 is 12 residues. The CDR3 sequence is CASSPRQETQYF. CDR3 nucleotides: TGTGCCAGCAGCCCCAGACAAGAGACCCAGTACTTC.